The rows below give T cell receptor beta chains drawn from one sample of a study of vaccination and CD4 T cells after COVID-19. Each CDR3 protein gets one entry after TCRdb re-called the PCR reads with MiXCR. The sample shows about 19,000 distinct CDR3 sequences, around three fifths of them seen only once. For these TCRs, the target antigens are not known. The sample consisted of CD4+ T cells from blood, cultured in vitro. These TCRs come from a human donor who had recovered from COVID-19. Both conserved end residues are part of each CDR3. A D gene is named only where the DNA matches it firmly. A row's size may be missing; if present it is once, few, many or a size class.

>NA|NA|TRBJ1-1|TRBV7-9|13
TGTGCCAGCAGCTTAAATGAGGGGGGTGAAGCTTTCTTT
CASSLNEGGEAFF
>NA|NA|TRBJ2-1|TRBV20-1|12
TGCAGTGCTTCCGGCTCTTACAATGAGCAGTTCTTC
CSASGSYNEQFF
>NA|NA|TRBJ1-2|TRBV2|13
TGTGCCAGCAGTGTGGCGGAGGTCTATGGCTACACCTTC
CASSVAEVYGYTF
>NA|NA|TRBJ2-2|TRBV10-3|15
TGTGCCACCCCTGGGGGGAGGCAGAGGGCCGGGGAGCTGTTTTTT
CATPGGRQRAGELFF
>NA|TRBD2|TRBJ2-3|TRBV20-1|16
TGCAGTGCTAGAGATGTGGTGACTAGCGGGAGGGATACGCAGTATTTT
CSARDVVTSGRDTQYF
>NA|NA|TRBJ2-3|TRBV2|17
TGTGCCAGCAGTCTGAGAAAGGACCTCCGGGCCGCGAGTACGCAGTATTTT
CASSLRKDLRAASTQYF
>NA|NA|TRBJ1-5|TRBV30|13
TGTGCCTGGAGTATTAGGGGCAATCAGCCCCAGCATTTT
CAWSIRGNQPQHF
>NA|TRBD1|TRBJ1-2|TRBV6-1|13
TGTGCCAGCAGCCCCGGGACAGGGGGGAGCTACACCTTC
CASSPGTGGSYTF
>few|TRBD2|TRBJ2-3|TRBV24-1|16
TGTGCCACCACCACTGGGGGGGACGAAGTCACAGATACGCAGTATTTT
CATTTGGDEVTDTQYF
>NA|NA|TRBJ1-5|TRBV28|12
TGTGCCAGCAGGGTAACTCAGCAGCCCCAGCATTTT
CASRVTQQPQHF
>NA|NA|TRBJ1-2|TRBV19|15
TGTGCCAGTAGTATCCGGACAGCGCCTAACTATGGCTACACCTTC
CASSIRTAPNYGYTF
>few|NA|TRBJ2-1|TRBV20-1|12
TGCAGTGCTGTCACAGGGCGGGGCGGGCAGTTCTTC
CSAVTGRGGQFF
>NA|TRBD1|TRBJ1-1|TRBV10-3|16
TGTGCCATCAGTGAGTACCCCACAGGGGAGAACACTGAAGCTTTCTTT
CAISEYPTGENTEAFF
>NA|TRBD1|TRBJ2-7|TRBV10-3|15
TGTGCCATCAGTGAAAATAAAGGGACAGGCATAGAGCAGTACTTC
CAISENKGTGIEQYF
>NA|TRBD1|TRBJ2-1|TRBV24-1|13
TGTGCCACCAGTGATCGACAGGGGGAGGGGTCGTTCTTC
CATSDRQGEGSFF
>NA|TRBD2|TRBJ2-1|TRBV24-1|18
TGTGCCACCAGTGATTTGCGGGAGCTAGCGGGAGTCTACAATGAGCAGTTCTTC
CATSDLRELAGVYNEQFF
>NA|NA|TRBJ1-2|TRBV12-3/TRBV12-4|13
TGTGCCAGCAGTTTGAGGACCCCAAGTGGCTACACCTTC
CASSLRTPSGYTF
>NA|NA|TRBJ2-6|TRBV2|16
TGTGCCAGCAGCCGGGAGAGAGAATCTGGGGCCAACGTCCTGACTTTC
CASSRERESGANVLTF
>NA|NA|TRBJ2-2|TRBV27|14
TGTGCCAGCAGCCGCAGCATCAACACCGGGGAGCTGTTTTTT
CASSRSINTGELFF
>NA|TRBD2|TRBJ2-5|TRBV7-6|16
TGTGCCAGCAGCTTAGTCTCTAGCGGGATCCAAGAGACCCAGTACTTC
CASSLVSSGIQETQYF
>few|TRBD1|TRBJ2-5|TRBV27|15
TGTGCCAGCAGGCCCGCTGGACAGGGGGCGGAGACCCAGTACTTC
CASRPAGQGAETQYF
>NA|TRBD1|TRBJ1-2|TRBV2|13
TGTGCCAGCAGTTTACAGGGGGCGAATGGCTACACCTTC
CASSLQGANGYTF
>once|NA|TRBJ2-3|TRBV24-1|13
TGTGCCACCGGACAGACTAGCACAGATACGCAGTATTTT
CATGQTSTDTQYF
>NA|NA|TRBJ1-6|TRBV6-1|14
TGTGCCAGCACCCGACTCGGGCGTAATTCACCCCTCCACTTT
CASTRLGRNSPLHF
>NA|NA|TRBJ2-1|TRBV6-2/TRBV6-3|13
TGTGCCAGCAGTTACGCTTACCAAGGGGAGCAGTTCTTC
CASSYAYQGEQFF
>NA|NA|TRBJ2-7|TRBV20-1|13
TGCAGTGCTAGGGCTGGGGGGACCCACGAGCAGTACTTC
CSARAGGTHEQYF
>few|TRBD1|TRBJ2-2|TRBV11-2|14
TGTGCCAGCAGCCAGCGGACAGGGGTCGGGGAGCTGTTTTTT
CASSQRTGVGELFF
>NA|TRBD1|TRBJ1-4|TRBV20-1|14
TGCAGTCCCAGGGGGCAAGGAACTAATGAAAAACTGTTTTTT
CSPRGQGTNEKLFF
>few|TRBD2|TRBJ2-5|TRBV24-1|15
TGTGCCACGGGGGGTCTAGCGGGGAAAAAAGAGACCCAGTACTTC
CATGGLAGKKETQYF
>NA|TRBD1|TRBJ1-1|TRBV14|13
TGTGCCAGCAGCCAGGACTCCGGGACAGACGCTTTCTTT
CASSQDSGTDAFF
>NA|TRBD1|TRBJ1-4|TRBV6-1|15
TGTGCCAGCAGTGATGGAGGACAGGGGGGAGTGAAACTGTTTTTT
CASSDGGQGGVKLFF
>NA|NA|TRBJ1-6|TRBV27|13
TGTGCCAGCAGGGCTCTGTATAATTCACCCCTCCACTTT
CASRALYNSPLHF
>NA|NA|TRBJ1-5|TRBV6-2/TRBV6-3|13
TGTGCCACCCGGAGTCGGGGCGGTCAGCCCCAGCATTTT
CATRSRGGQPQHF
>NA|NA|TRBJ1-5|TRBV11-2|14
TGTGCCAGCAGCTTAGGGTCAGCTAATCAGCCCCAGCATTTT
CASSLGSANQPQHF
>few|TRBD1|TRBJ2-2|TRBV24-1|16
TGTGCCACCAGTGATTGGGGGACAGAGTACACCGGGGAGCTGTTTTTT
CATSDWGTEYTGELFF
>NA|TRBD2|TRBJ2-3|TRBV12-3/TRBV12-4|16
TGTGCCAGCACCCCGGGACTAGCGGCTTTCGGTGGTACGCAGTATTTT
CASTPGLAAFGGTQYF
>NA|NA|TRBJ2-7|TRBV29-1|11
TGCAGCGTTACAACTGGACACGAGCAGTACTTC
CSVTTGHEQYF
>NA|NA|TRBJ2-7|TRBV30|11
TGTGCCTGGAGTGTAAACAGCCAGCAGTACTTC
CAWSVNSQQYF
>NA|TRBD1|TRBJ1-1|TRBV7-9|14
TGTGCCAGCAGCTCTCCGGGACAGGGGGCTGAAGCTTTCTTT
CASSSPGQGAEAFF
>NA|TRBD1|TRBJ1-1|TRBV7-9|14
TGTGCCAGCACCCAACAGGGGGCGTACACTGAAGCTTTCTTT
CASTQQGAYTEAFF
>few|TRBD1|TRBJ1-1|TRBV5-1|14
TGCGCCAGCAGCTCGGACAGGGAGGGAAGTGAAGCTTTCTTT
CASSSDREGSEAFF
>few|NA|TRBJ1-5|TRBV19|14
TGTGCCAGTAGGCGGGGTTATGGCAATCAGCCCCAGCATTTT
CASRRGYGNQPQHF
>NA|NA|TRBJ1-4|TRBV12-3/TRBV12-4|13
TGTGCCAGCACGTCAGGGGAGGGGGAAAAACTGTTTTTT
CASTSGEGEKLFF
>NA|TRBD2|TRBJ2-7|TRBV20-1|13
TGCAGTGCTAGACTAGCGGGAGTCTACGAGCAGTACTTC
CSARLAGVYEQYF
>NA|TRBD2|TRBJ2-5|TRBV20-1|18
TGCAGTGCTAGAGGGACTAGCGGGAGAGGCGCCGCACAAGAGACCCAGTACTTC
CSARGTSGRGAAQETQYF
>NA|NA|TRBJ1-1|TRBV12-3/TRBV12-4|14
TGTGCCAGCAGTTTAGTTGTCGGCGACACTGAAGCTTTCTTT
CASSLVVGDTEAFF
>NA|NA|TRBJ1-2|TRBV7-2|13
TGTGCCAGCAGCTTGGGACCCTCCTATGGCTACACCTTC
CASSLGPSYGYTF
>NA|NA|TRBJ2-5|TRBV20-1|15
TGCAGTGCTAGAGGAGGGGGACCAAATCAAGAGACCCAGTACTTC
CSARGGGPNQETQYF
>NA|NA|TRBJ1-5|TRBV10-3|13
TGTGCCATCAGTGAGTCGTCCGGGCAGCCCCAGCATTTT
CAISESSGQPQHF
>NA|TRBD1|TRBJ1-3|TRBV19|16
TGTGCCAGTAGTACTGGACAGGGCCGGTCTGGAAACACCATATATTTT
CASSTGQGRSGNTIYF
>few|NA|TRBJ1-3|TRBV7-2|14
TGTGCCAGCAGCTTGGGCAGGGATGGAAACACCATATATTTT
CASSLGRDGNTIYF
>NA|TRBD1|TRBJ2-7|TRBV20-1|16
TGCAGTGCTAGAGATATTAGGACAGGGGGCCCCTACGAGCAGTACTTC
CSARDIRTGGPYEQYF
>NA|NA|TRBJ2-7|TRBV5-1|15
TGCGCCAGCAGCCTAGATGGGTACGTAAGCTACGAGCAGTACTTC
CASSLDGYVSYEQYF
>NA|NA|TRBJ2-6|TRBV20-1|15
TGCAGTGTCGACCCGCAGGCGAACGGGGCCAACGTCCTGACTTTC
CSVDPQANGANVLTF
>NA|NA|TRBJ2-1|TRBV21-1|15
TGTGCCAGCAGCACTTTGGAGCGGGAGGTCTATGAGCAGTTCTTC
CASSTLEREVYEQFF